In its sample, the clone carrying this TCR beta chain was seen a few times. Its antigen is not identified. The CDR3 spans 14 residues. CDR1 is LGHDT and CDR2 is YNNKEL in the germline V gene (reference sequence). V shed 6 bases, J shed 7 bases, and the junction held 7 bases outside the gene matches. For the second PCR, which ran for about 6 to 11 cycles, a sample-barcoded 5' primer and a J-beta primer mix were used. MiXCR, applied by TCRdb to the 5' RACE reads, yields one record per CDR3 protein. The top ten hold approximately 2% of the sample, which has over 1,500,000 distinct CDR3 sequences, around 48% seen once. These data come from a study of blood T cells in healthy people across ages. General study results and limits: Donor CMV infection status was unknown, possibly confounding age-related changes in expanded clonotypes. A greater number of naive CD4+ cells and higher diversity distinguished long-lived donors from aged donors.

The J gene is TRBJ2-5, the V gene TRBV3-1, with 11 bases fitting TRBD2. The sequencing input was blood. This receptor was taken from a woman aged 40 to 50 in good health. CDR3 sequence (DNA): TGTGCCAGCAGACCGACTAGCGGGGACCGGACCCAGTACTTC. It codes for CASRPTSGDRTQYF.